This TCR beta chain originates from a study of CD8+CD57+ T cells in acquired aplastic anemia. The CDR3 is 14 residues long. Germline assignment: CDR1 KGHDR and CDR2 SFDVKD. Genomic DNA, serving as template, underwent TCR beta VDJ and CDR3 profiling. MiXCR, applied by TCRdb to the reads, yields one record per CDR3 protein. Seen here are 400,000 to 450,000 distinct CDR3 sequences, 65% to 80% observed once, and the top ten hold 3.5% to 4.5%. This clonotype was seen only once. The chain is built from TRBV24-1 and TRBJ1-2, with D possibly matching TRBD1 (5 bases). This clonotype was sampled from a human donor in good health, serving as a control. Specimen: sorted CD4+, CD8+, or CD8+CD57+ T cells (not recorded which) from PBMCs. For the CDR3, the DNA is TGTTGTGCCAGTGCTTTCGGGGGGGTGGGTGGCTACACCTTC. This translates into CCASAFGGVGGYTF.